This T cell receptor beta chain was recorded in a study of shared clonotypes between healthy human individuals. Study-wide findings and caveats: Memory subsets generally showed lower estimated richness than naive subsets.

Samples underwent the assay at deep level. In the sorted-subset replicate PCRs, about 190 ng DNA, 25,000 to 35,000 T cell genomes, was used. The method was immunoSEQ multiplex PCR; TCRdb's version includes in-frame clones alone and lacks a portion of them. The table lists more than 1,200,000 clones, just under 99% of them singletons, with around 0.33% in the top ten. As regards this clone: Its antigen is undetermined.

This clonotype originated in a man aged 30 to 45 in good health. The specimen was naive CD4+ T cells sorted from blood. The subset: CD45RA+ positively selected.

In DNA form, the CDR3 reads TGTGCCAGCTCACGAGCGGAGTCAAAAGAGACCCAGTACTTC. As protein: CASSRAESKETQYF. The chain combines TRBV18 with TRBJ2-5; D is perhaps TRBD2 (5 bases). Germline V gene data show CDR1 as KGHSH and CDR2 as LQKENI. The CDR3 is made up of 14 amino acids. V lost 4 bases and J lost 3, with 12 bases in between.